This paragraph reports one T cell receptor (beta chain). Original handling: Researchers report that nucleated cell counts were estimated from reference gene primer amplification. Generated by immunoSEQ multiplex PCR, the TCRdb table keeps only in-frame clones and is missing some. V, J and clone size were drawn from that table, and D and trimming were deduced from the DNA. The sample consists of about 150,000 clones, around 84% of them appearing once. This sample was taken from a study of blood T cell repertoires in COVID-19. Study at large: Some COVID-19 samples were acute and others convalescent; all came from the United States, Italy and Spain. T cells, B-cell-depleted T cells, or PBMCs supplied cDNA or gDNA.

The CDR3 is 13 amino acids. CDR1 and CDR2 (germline): MNHEY, SVGAGI. With 6 bases removed from V and 1 base from J, the gap between germline ends came to 9 bases. The chain carries TRBV6-5 and TRBJ1-1; D unresolved. The material sequenced was peripheral blood. This sequence originates from a woman aged 55-70 years with COVID-19, enrolled during active disease. CDR3 bases: TGTGCCAGCAGGAAAGGAGGGAACACTGAAGCTTTCTTT. It translates to CASRKGGNTEAFF.